The clone carrying this TCR beta chain was seen many times. Its antigen is still unknown. The sample's time point: newly diagnosed GD, antithyroid drugs for less than 3 months. The TCR library used RNA extracted from PBMCs. Arm-PCR of CDR3 regions and iRepertoire HTBI primers were used to build TCR beta libraries. MiXCR, applied by TCRdb to the multiplex PCR reads, yields one record per CDR3 protein. Of approximately 350,000 distinct CDR3 sequences in the sample, about an eighth were seen once. The data were taken from a study of regulatory T cells in long-lasting Graves disease. Overall study findings and caveats: Less diverse TCR repertoires were seen in persistent Graves' patients than in newly diagnosed ones.

This CDR3 is 13 amino acids long. V was trimmed by 2 bases and J by 4 bases, leaving 9 bases between them. Germline V gene lookup returns CDR1 GTSNPN and CDR2 SVGIG (reference sequence). The sample was also reused in another study, on T cells in Graves' hyperthyroidism and ophthalmopathy.

The sequenced sample was peripheral blood mononuclear cells (PBMCs), obtained at new diagnosis, from a patient treated with antithyroid drugs. The clonotype was recovered from a woman under 30 with Graves disease. The chain uses TRBV30 and TRBJ1-5; no reliable D call. For the CDR3, the DNA is TGTGCCTGGAGTATTGAGCAAAATCAGCCCCAGCATTTT. Amino acids: CAWSIEQNQPQHF.